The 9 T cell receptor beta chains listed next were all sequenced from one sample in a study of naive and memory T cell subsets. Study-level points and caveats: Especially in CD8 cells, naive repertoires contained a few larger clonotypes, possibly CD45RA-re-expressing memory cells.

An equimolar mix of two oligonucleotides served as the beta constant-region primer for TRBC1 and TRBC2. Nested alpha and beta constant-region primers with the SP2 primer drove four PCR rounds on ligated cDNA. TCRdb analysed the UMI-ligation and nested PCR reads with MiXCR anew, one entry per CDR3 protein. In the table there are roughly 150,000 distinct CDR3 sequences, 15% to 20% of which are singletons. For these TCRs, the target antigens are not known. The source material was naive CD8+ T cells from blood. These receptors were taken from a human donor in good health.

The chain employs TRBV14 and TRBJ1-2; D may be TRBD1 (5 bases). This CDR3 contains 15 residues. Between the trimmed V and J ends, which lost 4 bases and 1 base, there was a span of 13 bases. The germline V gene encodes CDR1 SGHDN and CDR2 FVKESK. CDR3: CASSRYQGSNYGYTF. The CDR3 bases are TGTGCCAGCAGCCGCTATCAGGGAAGTAACTATGGCTACACCTTC.

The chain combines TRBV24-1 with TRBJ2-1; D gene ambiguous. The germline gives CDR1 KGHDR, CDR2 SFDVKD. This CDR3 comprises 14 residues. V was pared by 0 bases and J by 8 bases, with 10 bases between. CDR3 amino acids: CATSDLGPDDEQFF. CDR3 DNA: TGTGCCACCAGTGATTTGGGGCCGGATGATGAGCAGTTCTTC.

The DNA of the CDR3 is TGCGCCAGCAGCCCCTCTAGCGGGAGTGTCTACGAGCAGTACTTC. Its translation: CASSPSSGSVYEQYF. J is TRBJ2-7 and V is TRBV4-1; 10 nucleotides align to TRBD2. The CDR3 runs to 15 residues. The V gene end was trimmed by 4 bases and the J gene end by 3 bases; junction bases not matched to a gene: 6. Looked up from germline, CDR1 is MGHRA and CDR2 is YSYEKL.

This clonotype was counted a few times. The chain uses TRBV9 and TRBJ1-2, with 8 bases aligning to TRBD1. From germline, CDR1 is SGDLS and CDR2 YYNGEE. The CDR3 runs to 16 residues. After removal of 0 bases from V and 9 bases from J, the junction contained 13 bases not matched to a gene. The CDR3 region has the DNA TGTGCCAGCAGCGTAGGCAGCCGGGACAGGAGCTCGAGCTACACCTTC. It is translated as CASSVGSRDRSSSYTF.

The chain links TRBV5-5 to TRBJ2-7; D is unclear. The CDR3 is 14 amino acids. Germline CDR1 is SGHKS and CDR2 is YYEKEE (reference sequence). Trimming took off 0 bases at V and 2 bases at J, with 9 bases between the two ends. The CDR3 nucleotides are TGTGCCAGCAGCTTGGGCAGTAAGACCTACGAGCAGTACTTC. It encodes CASSLGSKTYEQYF.

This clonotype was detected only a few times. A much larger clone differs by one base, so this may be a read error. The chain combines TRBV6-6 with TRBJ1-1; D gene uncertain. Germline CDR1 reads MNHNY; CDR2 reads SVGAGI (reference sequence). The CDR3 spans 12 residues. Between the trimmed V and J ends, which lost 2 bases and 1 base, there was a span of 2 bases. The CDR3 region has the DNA TGTGCCAGCAGTTACGAGAACACTGAAGCTTTCTTT. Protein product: CASSYENTEAFF.

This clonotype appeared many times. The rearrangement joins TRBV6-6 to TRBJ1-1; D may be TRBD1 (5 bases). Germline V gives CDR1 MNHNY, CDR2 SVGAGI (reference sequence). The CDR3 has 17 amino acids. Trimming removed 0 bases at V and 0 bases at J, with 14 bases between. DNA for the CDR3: TGTGCCAGCAGTTACTCGCCGGGACTCCTACTGAACACTGAAGCTTTCTTT. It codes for CASSYSPGLLLNTEAFF.

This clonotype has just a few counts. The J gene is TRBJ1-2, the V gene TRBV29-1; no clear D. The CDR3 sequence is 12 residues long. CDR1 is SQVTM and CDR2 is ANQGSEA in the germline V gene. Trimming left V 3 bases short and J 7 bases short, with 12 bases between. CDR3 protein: CSVDSHPFGYTF. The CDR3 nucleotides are TGCAGCGTTGACAGTCACCCTTTTGGCTACACCTTC.

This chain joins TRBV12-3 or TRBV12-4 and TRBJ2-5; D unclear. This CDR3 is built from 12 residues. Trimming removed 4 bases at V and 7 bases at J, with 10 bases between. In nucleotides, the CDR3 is TGTGCCAGCAGTTCCTCCTTCGGGACCCAGTACTTC. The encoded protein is CASSSSFGTQYF.